Listed here are 4 T cell receptor beta chains from one sample, sequenced in a study of Ad26.COV2.S vaccination and SARS-CoV-2 variants. Generated by immunoSEQ multiplex PCR, the TCRdb table keeps only in-frame clones and is missing some. The sample has over 400,000 clones; about 90% are singletons. Stated treatment: about 20 received Ad26.COV2.S at low or high dose, single or two shots; roughly five received placebo; per-sample allocation not given. Repertoires come from day 63 after the first vaccine or placebo injection. The sequenced sample was peripheral blood, obtained in a trial of Ad26.COV2.S vaccine versus placebo. The source is a person aged 18-65 years who received the Ad26.COV2.S COVID-19 vaccine or a placebo.

The chain carries TRBV28 and TRBJ2-1, with D possibly being TRBD2 (6 bases). Germline V gene sequence: CDR1 MDHEN, CDR2 SYDVKM. The CDR3 extends over 15 amino acids. The ends were cut back, 3 bases at V and 1 base at J, with 10 bases in the middle. CDR3 loop: CASSFGGVSYNEQFF. CDR3 sequence (DNA): TGTGCCAGCAGTTTTGGCGGGGTGTCCTACAATGAGCAGTTCTTC.

The count of this clone is one. V is TRBV9 and J is TRBJ2-7, with TRBD2 matching over 8 bases. Looked up from germline, CDR1 is SGDLS and CDR2 is YYNGEE. The CDR3 is 15 amino acids. V shed 1 base, J shed 7 bases, and the junction held 10 bases outside the gene matches. In DNA form, the CDR3 reads TGTGCCAGCAGCGTACTAGGAGCGGGGGTCTCTGAGCAGTACTTC. Its translation is CASSVLGAGVSEQYF.

This clone was observed once. This chain uses TRBV2 with TRBJ2-4; D not resolved. V gave up 3 bases and J gave up 9 bases, with 6 bases separating them. The length of the CDR3 is 11 residues. Germline V gene sequence: CDR1 SNHLY, CDR2 FYNNEI. This chain's CDR3 is CASSDSGIQYF. In nucleotides, the CDR3 is TGTGCCAGCAGTGATAGTGGCATTCAGTACTTC.

The chain has TRBV9 and TRBJ2-7, with 11 bases identical to TRBD2. The CDR3 has 15 residues. V was pared by 2 bases and J by 3 bases, with 4 bases of the junction left unmatched. From germline, CDR1 is SGDLS and CDR2 YYNGEE. CDR3 region: CASSVSGGALYEQYF. The DNA for the CDR3 is TGTGCCAGCAGCGTTAGCGGGGGGGCCCTCTACGAGCAGTACTTC.